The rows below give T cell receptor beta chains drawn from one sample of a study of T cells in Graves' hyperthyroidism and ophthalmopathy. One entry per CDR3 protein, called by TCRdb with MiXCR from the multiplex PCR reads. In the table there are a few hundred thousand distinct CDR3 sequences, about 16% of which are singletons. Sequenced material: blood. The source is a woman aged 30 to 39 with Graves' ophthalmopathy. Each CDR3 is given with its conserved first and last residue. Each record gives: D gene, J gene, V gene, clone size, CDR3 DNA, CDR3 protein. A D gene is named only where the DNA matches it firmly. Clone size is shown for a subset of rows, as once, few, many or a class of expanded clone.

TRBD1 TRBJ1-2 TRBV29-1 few TGCAGCGTCGACAGGGAAATCTATGGCTACACCTTC CSVDREIYGYTF
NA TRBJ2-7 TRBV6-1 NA TGTGCCAGCACCAGCGGACGGGAGTCTTCCACCGAGCAGTACTTC CASTSGRESSTEQYF
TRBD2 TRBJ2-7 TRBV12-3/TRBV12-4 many TGTGCCAGCAGTTTGGGACTAGCGGACGAGCAGTACTTC CASSLGLADEQYF
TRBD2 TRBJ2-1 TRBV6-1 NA TGTGCCAGCAGTCCTCAGACTAGCGGGAGGGCCCGTAATGAGCAGTTCTTC CASSPQTSGRARNEQFF
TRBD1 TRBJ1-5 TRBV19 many TGTGCCAGTAGCGGACAGGGTTGGAGAACAAATCAGCCCCAGCATTTT CASSGQGWRTNQPQHF
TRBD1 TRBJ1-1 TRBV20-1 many TGCAGTGCTAGACAGGGGGCTAAACTAGTCGCTGAAGCTTTCTTT CSARQGAKLVAEAFF
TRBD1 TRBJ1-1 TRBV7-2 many TGTGCCAGCAGCTTAGGTCCGGGACAGGGTCGGAACACTGAAGCTTTCTTT CASSLGPGQGRNTEAFF
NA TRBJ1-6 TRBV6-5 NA TGTGCCAGCAGTTACGATAGCTCCTATAATTCACCCCTCCACTTT CASSYDSSYNSPLHF
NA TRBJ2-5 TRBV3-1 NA TGTGCCAGCAGCCAAATTCGCGGGGCAGAGACCCAGTACTTC CASSQIRGAETQYF
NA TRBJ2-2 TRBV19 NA TGTGCCAGTAGTATAGAGGTTCGCACCGGGGAGCTGTTTTTT CASSIEVRTGELFF
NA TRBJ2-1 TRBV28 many TGTGCCAGCAGTTTACAAACCTACAATGAGCAGTTCTTC CASSLQTYNEQFF
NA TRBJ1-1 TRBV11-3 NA TGTGCCGGCCGATCCGGGGAGGTGAACACTGAAGCTTTCTTT CAGRSGEVNTEAFF
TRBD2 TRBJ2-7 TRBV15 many TGTGCCACCAGCAGGACTAGCGGCACCTACGAGCAGTACTTC CATSRTSGTYEQYF
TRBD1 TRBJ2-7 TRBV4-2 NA TGTGCCAGCAGCCAAGAACAGGGGCGGGTCGACGAGCAGTACTTC CASSQEQGRVDEQYF
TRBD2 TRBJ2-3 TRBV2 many TGTGCCAGCAGTGGGGGACTAGCGGGAAGGCGCACAGATACGCAGTATTTT CASSGGLAGRRTDTQYF
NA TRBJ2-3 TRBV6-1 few TGTGCCAGCAGTTCCTTAGCGGCTACAGATACGCAGTATTTT CASSSLAATDTQYF
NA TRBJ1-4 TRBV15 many TGTGCCACCAGCAGAGAGGACATTGATGAAAAACTGTTTTTT CATSREDIDEKLFF
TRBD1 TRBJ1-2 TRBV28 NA TGTGCCAGCAGCCGCGGACAGGGTCGGTATGGCTACACCTTC CASSRGQGRYGYTF
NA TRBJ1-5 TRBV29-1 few TGCAGCGTCGTCATACAGGGAAATAGCAATCAGCCCCAGCATTTT CSVVIQGNSNQPQHF
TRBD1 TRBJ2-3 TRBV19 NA TGTGCCAGTAGTATCCAAACAGGGGCGAACACAGATACGCAGTATTTT CASSIQTGANTDTQYF
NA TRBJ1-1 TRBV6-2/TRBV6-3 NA TGTGCCTCAGGACGAGGATCTGCTGAAGCTTTCTTT CASGRGSAEAFF
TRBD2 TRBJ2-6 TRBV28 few TGTGCCAGCCGTAGCGGGACCTTCTCTGGGGCCAACGTCCTGACTTTC CASRSGTFSGANVLTF
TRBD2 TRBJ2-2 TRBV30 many TGTGCCTGGAGTAGGCTAGCGGACACCGGGGAGCTGTTTTTT CAWSRLADTGELFF
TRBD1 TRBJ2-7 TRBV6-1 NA TGTGCCAGCAGTGCTATCGGACAGGGGGCGCAAGAGCAGTACTTC CASSAIGQGAQEQYF
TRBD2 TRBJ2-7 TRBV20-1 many TGCAGTGCTAGAGACCCTAGACTAGCCGCTGTGTCCTACGAGCAGTACTTC CSARDPRLAAVSYEQYF
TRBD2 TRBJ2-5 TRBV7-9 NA TGTGCCAGCAGCTTACTGGGCGGGAGGTCCCAGTACTTC CASSLLGGRSQYF
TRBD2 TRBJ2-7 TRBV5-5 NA TGTGCCAGCAGCTTTCTCCCTAAGACTAGCGGGAGACGTGAGCAGTACTTC CASSFLPKTSGRREQYF
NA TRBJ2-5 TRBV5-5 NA TGTGCCAGCAGCTTGGAGGTGTATAAGTACTTC CASSLEVYKYF
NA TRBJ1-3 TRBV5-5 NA TGTGCCAGCAGCTTGGCCGGCCAGGGACCTGGAAACACCATATATTTT CASSLAGQGPGNTIYF
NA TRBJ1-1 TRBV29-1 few TGCAGCGTTGAGGGGGTCGAGACTGAAGCTTTCTTT CSVEGVETEAFF
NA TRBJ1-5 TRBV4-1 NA TGCGCCAGCAGCCAAGATGATAATCAGCCCCAGCATTTT CASSQDDNQPQHF
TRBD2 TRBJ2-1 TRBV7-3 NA TGTGCCAGCAGCCCCTACCGACCCACTGTGCGGGAGGGCCCCGATGAGCAGTTCTTC CASSPYRPTVREGPDEQFF
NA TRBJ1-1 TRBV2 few TGTGCCAGCAGTCAGTCACCGGTTAACACTGAAGCTTTCTTT CASSQSPVNTEAFF
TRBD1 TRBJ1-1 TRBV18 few TGTGCCAGCTCACGAGAAAGAGGGGACAGTGAAGCTTTCTTT CASSRERGDSEAFF
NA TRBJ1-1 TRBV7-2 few TGTGCCAGCAGCTTAGGGGGATTCACTGAAGCTTTCTTT CASSLGGFTEAFF
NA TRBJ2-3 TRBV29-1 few TGCAGCGTTGTCAGCCTTTTCACAGATACGCAGTATTTT CSVVSLFTDTQYF
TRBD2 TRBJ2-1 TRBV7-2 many TGTGCCAGCAGCGAAACCATCGGGGGGGCGTGGGAGCAGTTCTTC CASSETIGGAWEQFF
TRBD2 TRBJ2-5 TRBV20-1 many TGCAGTGCTGCCCCAGCTAGCGGGAGAGTGGAGACCCAGTACTTC CSAAPASGRVETQYF
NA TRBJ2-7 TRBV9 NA TGTGCCAGCAGCCCTCAGCCCCCCGGAAGCTCCTACGAGCAGTACTTC CASSPQPPGSSYEQYF
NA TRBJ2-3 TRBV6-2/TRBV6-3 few TGTGCCAGCAGTTACCTTCGTCCGGGGAGCACAGATACGCAGTATTTT CASSYLRPGSTDTQYF
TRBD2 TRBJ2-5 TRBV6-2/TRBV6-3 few TGTGCCAGCAATACAGCGGGAGGAAGGGAGGAGACCCAGTACTTC CASNTAGGREETQYF
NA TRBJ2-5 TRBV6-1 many TGTGCCGGGGGGACGTATGGGGAGACCCAGTACTTC CAGGTYGETQYF
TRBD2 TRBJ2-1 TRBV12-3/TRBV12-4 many TGTGCCAGCAGGCGGGGAGGGATGAACAATGAGCAGTTCTTC CASRRGGMNNEQFF
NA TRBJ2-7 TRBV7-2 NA TGTGCCACCCTAATATCTGGGAATTCCTACGAGCAGTACTTC CATLISGNSYEQYF
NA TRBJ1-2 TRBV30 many TGTGCCTGTTCCGGACGGCCTAACTATGGCTACACCTTC CACSGRPNYGYTF
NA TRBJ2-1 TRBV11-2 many TGTGCCAGCAGCCAAACCGACTATTGGGGGCAGTTCTTC CASSQTDYWGQFF
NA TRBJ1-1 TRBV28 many TGTGCCAGCAGTCCAGGTTCGTTTGAGGGTTTGCACACTGAAGCTTTCTTT CASSPGSFEGLHTEAFF
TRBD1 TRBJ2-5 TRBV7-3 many TGTGCCAGCAGCTTAATCCCGCGGACAGGGGGTGAAGAGACCCAGTACTTC CASSLIPRTGGEETQYF
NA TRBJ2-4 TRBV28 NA TGTGCCAGCAGTCAACAGGGTCTTAACATTCAGTACTTC CASSQQGLNIQYF
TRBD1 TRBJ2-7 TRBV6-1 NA TGTGCCAGCAGTTCCGGACAGGCACATGGGGCCCTCCACGAGCAGTACTTC CASSSGQAHGALHEQYF
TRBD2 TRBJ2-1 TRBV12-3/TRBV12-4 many TGTGCCAGCAGACGGACTAGCGGGAGGGATGAGCAGTTCTTC CASRRTSGRDEQFF
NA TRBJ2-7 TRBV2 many TGTGCCAGCAGTAAGGGGGGGATCAACTACGAGCAGTACTTC CASSKGGINYEQYF
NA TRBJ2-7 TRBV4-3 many TGCGCCAGCAGCCAAGTTGGAGGTAGATCATCCTACGAGCAGTACTTC CASSQVGGRSSYEQYF
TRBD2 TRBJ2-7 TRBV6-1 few TGTGCCAGCAGGGGAACCGGGACAGTGGAAGCGGGAGGCTACGAGCAGTACTTC CASRGTGTVEAGGYEQYF
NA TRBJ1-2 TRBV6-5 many TGTGCCAGCAGTTACTCCCTTACAAGTTTCTATGGCTACACCTTC CASSYSLTSFYGYTF